These T cell receptor beta chains were read from a single sample in a study of blood T cell repertoires in COVID-19. Here immunoSEQ multiplex PCR was the method, and the copy in TCRdb shows in-frame clones only, minus some. The sample comprises roughly 200,000 clones, 90% of which are singletons, and 0.55% to 0.8% rests with the top ten. The material sequenced was peripheral blood. The receptors originated from a man aged 50 or older with acute or convalescent COVID-19. Each CDR3 is given with its conserved first and last residue. D genes are given only for firm matches. Clone size is not always given. Where it is, it says once, few, many or a class for expanded clones.

size	V	D	J	DNA	CDR3
.	TRBV6-5	.	TRBJ2-6	TGTGCCAGCGGCGGCTCTGGGGCCAACGTCCTGACTTTC	CASGGSGANVLTF
.	TRBV4-3	.	TRBJ1-4	TGCGCCAGCAGCCAAGGGAAAGGACAGTCTAATGAAAAACTGTTTTTT	CASSQGKGQSNEKLFF
.	TRBV27	.	TRBJ1-4	TGTGCCAGCAACTCGAGGGGGGGGGCAGGCCAGGCTAATGAAAAACTGTTTTTT	CASNSRGGAGQANEKLFF
.	TRBV10-3	.	TRBJ1-1	TGTGCCATCAGTGAGCGAAGGACAGCACCGAACACTGAAGCTTTCTTT	CAISERRTAPNTEAFF
.	TRBV4-2	.	TRBJ1-6	TGTGCCAGCAGCCAATTGCTAGACGCTTCTAATTCACCCCTCCACTTT	CASSQLLDASNSPLHF
.	TRBV27	.	TRBJ2-7	TGTGCCAGCAGTTTTCTAGCCGGCTGGGAGCAGTACTTC	CASSFLAGWEQYF
once	TRBV7-9	.	TRBJ1-1	TGTGCCAGCAGCCTTGCAGGCTTACGAGAAGCTTTCTTT	CASSLAGLREAFF
.	TRBV5-4	.	TRBJ1-1	TGTGCCAGCAGCTCCCGGGAGCCCAACACTGAAGCTTTCTTT	CASSSREPNTEAFF
once	TRBV4-3	.	TRBJ2-1	TGCGCCAGCAGCCAAGATCTGTTCAATGAGCAGTTCTTC	CASSQDLFNEQFF
.	TRBV6-6	TRBD1	TRBJ2-7	TGTGCCAGCAGTTACGGACAGGGAGGCGTCGAGCAGTACTTC	CASSYGQGGVEQYF
.	TRBV7-2	TRBD2	TRBJ2-7	TGTGCCAGCAGCTACACTAGCGGGAGTTCCTACGAGCAGTACTTC	CASSYTSGSSYEQYF
.	TRBV2	.	TRBJ1-2	TGTGCCAGCACCCAAGGGGAAAGTGGCTATGGCTACACCTTC	CASTQGESGYGYTF
.	TRBV7-9	TRBD2	TRBJ2-7	TGTGCCAGCAGCTTCGGACTAGCGGGGGGGTACGAGCAGTACTTC	CASSFGLAGGYEQYF
.	TRBV7-9	TRBD2	TRBJ2-5	TGTGCCAGCAGCCCCAGTAAGGGCGGGGGTTGGTACCAAGAGACCCAGTACTTC	CASSPSKGGGWYQETQYF
.	TRBV2	TRBD2	TRBJ2-3	TGTGCCAGCAGTGAAGAACGCACTAGCGGAGATACGCAGTATTTT	CASSEERTSGDTQYF
.	TRBV27	.	TRBJ2-6	TGTGCCAGCAGTTTGGATTTCGGGGGACTTCCGTCTGGGGCCAACGTCCTGACTTTC	CASSLDFGGLPSGANVLTF
.	TRBV30	TRBD1	TRBJ2-3	TGTGCCTGGAGTGTCGGCAGGGGGCCCACAGATACGCAGTATTTT	CAWSVGRGPTDTQYF
.	TRBV7-2	TRBD1	TRBJ2-3	TGTGCCAGCAGCCACGCGACAGGGAGCACAGATACGCAGTATTTT	CASSHATGSTDTQYF
.	TRBV27	.	TRBJ2-2	TGTGCCAGCAGTGCCACCCCCAGGGGGGAGCTGTTTTTT	CASSATPRGELFF
.	TRBV28	.	TRBJ1-5	TGTGCCAGCACTTCAGGTGGTCAGCCCCAGCATTTT	CASTSGGQPQHF
.	TRBV5-6	TRBD1	TRBJ1-2	TGTGCCAGCAGCTCAGGACCGAGGTTACAGGGGGCATCGAGGGGCTACACCTTC	CASSSGPRLQGASRGYTF
.	TRBV5-1	.	TRBJ2-3	TGCGCCAGCAGCCTAACAGATACGCAGTATTTT	CASSLTDTQYF
.	TRBV4-1	TRBD2	TRBJ2-1	TGCGCCAGCAGCCAAGATTGGGCTAGCGGGAAGAATGAGCAGTTCTTC	CASSQDWASGKNEQFF
.	TRBV7-8	TRBD2	TRBJ2-3	TGTGCCAGCAGCTTACTGAGACTAGCGGGAGTCGGAGATACGCAGTATTTT	CASSLLRLAGVGDTQYF
.	TRBV19	TRBD1	TRBJ1-2	TGTGCCAGTAGTATAACAGGACAGGGTGGGGTCTATGGCTACACCTTC	CASSITGQGGVYGYTF
.	TRBV15	TRBD1	TRBJ2-3	TGTGCCACCAGCAGAGCTATGACAGGGTTTAGCACAGATACGCAGTATTTT	CATSRAMTGFSTDTQYF
.	TRBV4-3	TRBD1	TRBJ2-1	TGCGCCAGCAGCCAGTGGGACAGGGGCTCCTACAATGAGCAGTTCTTC	CASSQWDRGSYNEQFF
.	TRBV27	TRBD1	TRBJ1-1	TGTGCCAGCAGGATGCTAGCATCAGGGGGCGCGGGGGCTTTCTTT	CASRMLASGGAGAFF
.	TRBV7-2	.	TRBJ1-4	TGTGCCAGCAGCTTAGGCCTGAGAGAAAAACTGTTTTTT	CASSLGLREKLFF
.	TRBV6-2/TRBV6-3	.	TRBJ2-2	TGTGCCAGCAGTTACCGCCAGGCGAACACCGGGGAGCTGTTTTTT	CASSYRQANTGELFF
.	TRBV12-3/TRBV12-4	.	TRBJ1-2	TGTGCCAGCAGTTTTGGATACAGTGGCTACACCTTC	CASSFGYSGYTF
.	TRBV28	TRBD2	TRBJ2-5	TGTGCCAGCACCCTGACTAGCGGAACCGGGACCCAGTACTTC	CASTLTSGTGTQYF
once	TRBV11-2	.	TRBJ2-3	TGTGCCAGCAGCCCAAACAGGGCTAGAGATACGCAGTATTTT	CASSPNRARDTQYF
.	TRBV6-1	.	TRBJ2-2	TGTGCCAGCAGTGAAGTCAGGACAGCGAACACCGGGGAGCTGTTTTTT	CASSEVRTANTGELFF
.	TRBV5-1	TRBD1	TRBJ2-5	TGCGCCAGCAGCAAGGGACAGGGGCAAGAGACCCAGTACTTC	CASSKGQGQETQYF
.	TRBV19	.	TRBJ1-4	TGTGCCAGTAGTATGGGCGGGGGTAATGAAAAACTGTTTTTT	CASSMGGGNEKLFF
.	TRBV3-1/TRBV3-2	.	TRBJ1-2	TGTGCCAGCAGCCATTCCACAGCCTCCTCGGGCTACACCTTC	CASSHSTASSGYTF